This T cell receptor (beta chain) was observed in a study of breast tumors, draining lymph nodes, adjacent tissues. General study points: Tumors had less TCR diversity than lymph nodes, more than nontumor tissue. Compared with basal-like, luminal-like tumors shared significantly more repertoire with nontumor tissue.

TCRdb independently ran MiXCR on the multiplex PCR reads; one entry per CDR3 protein. The table shows about 170,000 distinct CDR3 sequences, with 30% to 40% occurring only once. Trimming stripped 8 bases from V and 5 bases from J, with 5 bases between. Germline V gene data show CDR1 as LNHDA and CDR2 as SQIVND (reference sequence). The CDR3 has 10 amino acids. This clonotype was detected ten times or more. What it binds is not known. Breast cancer patients provided tissue from their axillary draining lymph nodes. The source material was axillary lymph node tissue. This sequence joins TRBV19 and TRBJ2-3; D remains unclear. The source of this sequence is a female donor with breast cancer. Some clones in this sample may be carry-over from other donors' samples. Written as DNA, the CDR3 is TGTGCCAGTGGATTAGATACGCAGTATTTT. Its protein is CASGLDTQYF.